A selection of T cell receptor beta chains follows, all from one sample in a study of Ad26.COV2.S vaccination and SARS-CoV-2 variants. The assay was immunoSEQ multiplex PCR, and TCRdb's table has in-frame clones only and misses some. The sample has 300,000 to 450,000 clones; about 90% are singletons. The specimen comprised peripheral blood, sampled after recovery from COVID-19. These receptor sequences come from a human donor who had recovered from COVID-19. Each CDR3 is given with its conserved first and last residue. The order of the fields is CDR3 DNA, CDR3 protein, clone size, V gene, J gene, D gene. D genes are given only for firm matches. Size values are once, few and many counts, or a class for expanded clones, and some rows have none.

TGTGCCAGCAGTTTCACAGGGTCAAGCAATCAGCCCCAGCATTTT	CASSFTGSSNQPQHF	-	TRBV27	TRBJ1-5	-
TGTGCCAGCTCACCAGCGGACAATCACAATGAGCAGTTCTTC	CASSPADNHNEQFF	-	TRBV18	TRBJ2-1	-
TGTGCCAGCAGTCAGGGGGTTGTAGCGGGGAGAGGCACAGATACGCAGTATTTT	CASSQGVVAGRGTDTQYF	-	TRBV11-2	TRBJ2-3	-
TGTGCCATCCGGGACAGCCGAAGAAGTACTGAAGCTTTCTTT	CAIRDSRRSTEAFF	-	TRBV3-1/TRBV3-2	TRBJ1-1	TRBD1
TGTGCCAGCAGTGCTGGGGGACAGGGGCATCCTTCACCCCTCCACTTT	CASSAGGQGHPSPLHF	-	TRBV2	TRBJ1-6	TRBD1
TGTGCCAGCAGCTCCGGACAGGGCCTCTCCTACGAGCAGTACTTC	CASSSGQGLSYEQYF	once	TRBV7-2	TRBJ2-7	TRBD1
TGTGCCAGCAGTGCGGACACCTACGAGCAGTACTTC	CASSADTYEQYF	-	TRBV12-3/TRBV12-4	TRBJ2-7	-
TGTGCCAGCAGTTCGGCGGGGGGCCACGGGGAGACCCAGTACTTC	CASSSAGGHGETQYF	-	TRBV9	TRBJ2-5	TRBD2
TGTGCCAGTAGTAAGGCAGCAGGGAGGAACACTGAAGCTTTCTTT	CASSKAAGRNTEAFF	-	TRBV19	TRBJ1-1	-
TGTGCCAGCAGCTTAACGGTTGACACTGAAGCTTTCTTT	CASSLTVDTEAFF	-	TRBV7-9	TRBJ1-1	-
TGTGCCAGCAGCTCCCAGGGGGGCACTGAAGCTTTCTTT	CASSSQGGTEAFF	-	TRBV7-3	TRBJ1-1	TRBD1
TGTGCCAGCCGGGCAACCCTCCCCTACGAGCAGTACTTC	CASRATLPYEQYF	-	TRBV6-5	TRBJ2-7	-
TGTGCCAGCAGCTTAAGGGGGACGGGAAGAGGCGAGCAGTACTTC	CASSLRGTGRGEQYF	-	TRBV13	TRBJ2-7	-
TGCGCCAGCAGCCAAGAGAGGGGGGCTCACTTTTACTTC	CASSQERGAHFYF	-	TRBV4-1	TRBJ2-5	-
TGCGCCAGCAGCTTGGCCTCGACGGGGGGATGGGTTAGCACAGATACGCAGTATTTT	CASSLASTGGWVSTDTQYF	-	TRBV5-1	TRBJ2-3	TRBD2
TGTGCCAGCAGCGTAGGATCGAGCAATCAGCCCCAGCATTTT	CASSVGSSNQPQHF	-	TRBV9	TRBJ1-5	-
TGTGCCAGTAGTATTCACAGGAGGGACACTGAAGCTTTCTTT	CASSIHRRDTEAFF	-	TRBV19	TRBJ1-1	-
TGTGCCAGCAGCGTAGGATCCCGCGGGGAGACCCAGTACTTC	CASSVGSRGETQYF	-	TRBV9	TRBJ2-5	-
TGCGCCAGCAGCATCACAGGGTCGGGTCAGTACTTC	CASSITGSGQYF	-	TRBV5-1	TRBJ2-4	-
TGTGCCAGCTCACCACTGGCAGGGACCAATCAGCCCCAGCATTTT	CASSPLAGTNQPQHF	-	TRBV18	TRBJ1-5	-
TGTGCCAGCAGCTTAGCGGTAGGGAGGGATGGCTACACCTTC	CASSLAVGRDGYTF	-	TRBV7-9	TRBJ1-2	-
TGTGCCAGCAGTCGGGCAGACTATGGCTACACCTTC	CASSRADYGYTF	-	TRBV6-2/TRBV6-3	TRBJ1-2	-
TGTGCCAGCATCCAAAGGGGGCAGAACACTGAAGCTTTCTTT	CASIQRGQNTEAFF	-	TRBV27	TRBJ1-1	TRBD1
TGTGCCAGCAGCCCAGGCACAGATACGCAGTATTTT	CASSPGTDTQYF	-	TRBV27	TRBJ2-3	-
TGTGCCAGCAGCTTAAATCCGGACACTGAAGCTTTCTTT	CASSLNPDTEAFF	once	TRBV7-3	TRBJ1-1	-
TGTGCCAGCAGCCCCGGGAGTAATCCTTCCTACGAGCAGTACTTC	CASSPGSNPSYEQYF	-	TRBV9	TRBJ2-7	-
TGTGCCAGCAGCCCCCCAATAATAGGATTAGGGTCTGGGGCCAACGTCCTGACTTTC	CASSPPIIGLGSGANVLTF	once	TRBV7-8	TRBJ2-6	-
TGCGCCAGCAGCCCATGGGGGGTCTTACAGGGTAGTTCCTACGGCTACACCTTC	CASSPWGVLQGSSYGYTF	-	TRBV5-1	TRBJ1-2	-
TGCGCCAGCAGTGAGTTAGCAGGGGGTTACAATGAGCAGTTCTTC	CASSELAGGYNEQFF	few	TRBV10-1	TRBJ2-1	TRBD1
TGTGCCAGCAGTTACGGGTCTGGGGCCAACGTCCTGACTTTC	CASSYGSGANVLTF	-	TRBV6-5	TRBJ2-6	-
TGTGCCATCACCGGGGACAGGGTTATCTATGGCTACACCTTC	CAITGDRVIYGYTF	-	TRBV10-3	TRBJ1-2	TRBD1
TGTGCCAGTAGTTCCCGGACGCTCCAAGGTACGCAGTATTTT	CASSSRTLQGTQYF	-	TRBV19	TRBJ2-3	-
TGCGCCAGCAGCCAAGATACAGCTGGGGCCAACGTCCTGACTTTC	CASSQDTAGANVLTF	-	TRBV4-1	TRBJ2-6	-
TGTGCCAGCCTCGACTATGAATCTGGAAACACCATATATTTT	CASLDYESGNTIYF	-	TRBV6-6	TRBJ1-3	-
TGTGCCAGCAGCTTGTCCCTAGCGGGTCAGTACTTC	CASSLSLAGQYF	once	TRBV5-6	TRBJ2-7	TRBD2